This TCR beta chain was sequenced during a study of T-cell memory formation after mild COVID-19. Study in general: Largely, the TCR clusters proved donor specific. Study results and caveats: Those CD4+ clones that contracted were mainly in CM and EM (CD8+ ones in EMRA). Clones contracting across day 15 to 85 had a balanced CD4/CD8 profile; later expanding clones leaned CD4+.

The CDR3 is 14 amino acids. CDR1 is SGHVS and CDR2 is FQNEAQ in the germline V gene. The V and J ends lost 1 base and 2 bases respectively, with 9 bases between them. TCRdb processed the 5' RACE reads anew with MiXCR; each CDR3 protein has one entry. The profile covers some 410,000 distinct CDR3 sequences, with 20% to 25% appearing a single time and less than 15% taken by the ten largest. Turning to this clonotype: What it binds is unknown.

The clonotype was recovered from an adult woman who had mild COVID-19 (a few samples of this study predate the infection). Cell type and time point are not known. The rearrangement links TRBV7-8 to TRBJ2-7; the D gene is possibly TRBD2 (5 bases). Sequenced: PBMCs or a T cell subset sorted from them (not recorded which). CDR3 protein: CASSLGRTPYEQYF. CDR3 nucleotides: TGTGCCAGCAGCTTAGGAAGGACTCCCTACGAGCAGTACTTC.